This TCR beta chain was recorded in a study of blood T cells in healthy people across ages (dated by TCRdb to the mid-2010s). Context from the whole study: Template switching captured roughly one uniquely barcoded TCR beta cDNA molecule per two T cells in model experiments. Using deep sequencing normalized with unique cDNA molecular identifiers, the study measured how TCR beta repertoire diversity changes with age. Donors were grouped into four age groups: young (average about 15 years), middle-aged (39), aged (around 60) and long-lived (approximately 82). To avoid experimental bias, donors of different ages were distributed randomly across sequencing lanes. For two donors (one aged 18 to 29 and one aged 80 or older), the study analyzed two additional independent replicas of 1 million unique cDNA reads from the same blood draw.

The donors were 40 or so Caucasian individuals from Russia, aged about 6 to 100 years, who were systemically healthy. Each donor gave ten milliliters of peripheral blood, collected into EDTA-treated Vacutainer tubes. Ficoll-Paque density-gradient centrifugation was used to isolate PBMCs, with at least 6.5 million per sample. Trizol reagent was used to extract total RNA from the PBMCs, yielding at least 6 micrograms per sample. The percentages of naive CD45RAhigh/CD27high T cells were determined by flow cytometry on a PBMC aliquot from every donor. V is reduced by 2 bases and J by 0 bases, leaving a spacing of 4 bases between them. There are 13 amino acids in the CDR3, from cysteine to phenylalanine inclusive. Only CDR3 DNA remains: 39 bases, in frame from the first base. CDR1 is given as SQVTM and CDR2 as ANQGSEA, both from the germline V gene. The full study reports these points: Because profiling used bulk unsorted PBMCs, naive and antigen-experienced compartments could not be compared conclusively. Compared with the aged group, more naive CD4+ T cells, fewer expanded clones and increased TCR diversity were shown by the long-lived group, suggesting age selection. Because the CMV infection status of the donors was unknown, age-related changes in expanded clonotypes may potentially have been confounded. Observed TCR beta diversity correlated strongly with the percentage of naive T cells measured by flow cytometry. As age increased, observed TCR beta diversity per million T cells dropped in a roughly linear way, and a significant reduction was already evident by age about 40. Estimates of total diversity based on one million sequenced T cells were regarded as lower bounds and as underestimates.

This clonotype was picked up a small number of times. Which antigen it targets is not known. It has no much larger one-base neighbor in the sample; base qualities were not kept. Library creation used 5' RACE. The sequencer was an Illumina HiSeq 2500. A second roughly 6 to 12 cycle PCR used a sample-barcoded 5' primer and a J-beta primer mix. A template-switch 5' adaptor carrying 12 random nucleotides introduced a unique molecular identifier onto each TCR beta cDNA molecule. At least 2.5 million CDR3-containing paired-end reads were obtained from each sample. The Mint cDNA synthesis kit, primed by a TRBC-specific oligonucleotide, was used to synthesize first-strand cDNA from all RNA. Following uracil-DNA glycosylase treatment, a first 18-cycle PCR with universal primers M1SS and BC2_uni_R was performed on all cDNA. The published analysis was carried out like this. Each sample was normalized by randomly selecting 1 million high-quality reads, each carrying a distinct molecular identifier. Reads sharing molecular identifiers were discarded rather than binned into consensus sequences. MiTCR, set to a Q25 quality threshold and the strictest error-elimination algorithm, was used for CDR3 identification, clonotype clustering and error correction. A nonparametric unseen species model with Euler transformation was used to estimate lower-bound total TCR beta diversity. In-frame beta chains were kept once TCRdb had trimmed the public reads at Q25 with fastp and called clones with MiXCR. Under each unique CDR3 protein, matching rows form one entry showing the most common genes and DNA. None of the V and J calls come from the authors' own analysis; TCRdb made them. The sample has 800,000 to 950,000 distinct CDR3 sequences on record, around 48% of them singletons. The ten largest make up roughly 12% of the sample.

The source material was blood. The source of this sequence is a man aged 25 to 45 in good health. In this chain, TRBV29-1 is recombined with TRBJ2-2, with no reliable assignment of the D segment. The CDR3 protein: CSVEQTNTGELFF. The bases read TGCAGCGTTGAACAGACGAACACCGGGGAGCTGTTTTTT.